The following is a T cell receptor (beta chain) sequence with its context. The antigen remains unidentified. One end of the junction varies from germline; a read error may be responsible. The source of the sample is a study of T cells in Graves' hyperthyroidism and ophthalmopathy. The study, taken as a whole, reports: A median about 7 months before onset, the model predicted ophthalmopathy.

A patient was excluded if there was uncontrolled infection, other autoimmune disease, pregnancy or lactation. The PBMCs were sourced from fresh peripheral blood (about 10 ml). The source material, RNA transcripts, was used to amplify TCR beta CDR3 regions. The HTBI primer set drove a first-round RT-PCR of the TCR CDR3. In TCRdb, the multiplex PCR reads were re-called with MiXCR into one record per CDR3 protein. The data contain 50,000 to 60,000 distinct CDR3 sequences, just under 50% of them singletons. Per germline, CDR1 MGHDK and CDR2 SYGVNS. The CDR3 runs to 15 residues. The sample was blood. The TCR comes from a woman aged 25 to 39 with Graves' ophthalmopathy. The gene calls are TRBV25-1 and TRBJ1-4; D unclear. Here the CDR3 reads CASSEYRVDNEKLFF. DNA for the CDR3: TGTGCCAGCAGTGAATATAGGGTGGATAATGAAAAGCTGTTTTTT. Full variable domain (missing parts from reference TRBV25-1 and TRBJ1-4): EADIYQTPRYLVIGTGKKITLECSQTMGHDKMYWYQQDPGMELHLIHYSYGVNSTEKGDLSSESTVSRIRTEHFPLTLESARPSHTSQYLCASSEYRVDNEKLFFGSGTQLSVL.